The clone carrying this T cell receptor beta chain was detected ten times or more. Its specificity is not known. This record belongs to a study of spatial heterogeneity in lung cancer. Study at large: Fewer alpha-chain than beta-chain sequences were consistently detected.

V shed 6 bases, J shed 6 bases, and the junction held 11 bases outside the gene matches. The CDR3 sequence is 16 residues long. Time point reported: sample taken at primary tumor resection. Sequencing was performed on whole RNA extracted from tumor and nontumor lung tissue, or from frozen PBMC, and the material was left unsorted. In the library, each TCR cDNA molecule bore its own unique molecular identifier. TCRdb itself ran the 5' RACE reads through MiXCR, one entry per CDR3 protein. The sample holds about 23,000 distinct CDR3 sequences, 4.5% to 5.5% seen once. Study-level points and caveats: Blood showed ubiquitous tumor TCRs more often at resection than at routine follow-up.

The chain couples TRBV12-3 or TRBV12-4 to TRBJ2-1; 10 bases line up with TRBD2. The starting material was PBMCs, obtained at surgery. The origin of this receptor is a male donor with early-stage non-small cell lung cancer. The chain's CDR3 is CASSTPNSGGINEQFF. The CDR3 coding sequence is TGTGCCAGCAGCACCCCCAATAGCGGGGGGATCAATGAGCAGTTCTTC.